This T cell receptor (beta chain) comes out of a study of blood T cell repertoires in COVID-19. Looking at the study overall: The samples span acute and convalescent COVID-19 from the United States, Italy and Spain. Sources were T cells, B-cell-depleted T cells, or PBMCs; the material itself was cDNA or gDNA.

The V gene's germline CDR1 is SGHKS and CDR2 YYEKEE (reference sequence). CDR3 length equals 14 residues. Trimming left V 2 bases short and J 0 bases short, with 5 bases between. Per the authors' pipeline: The assay estimated nucleated cells by amplifying reference gene primers. Using immunoSEQ multiplex PCR, the repertoire was profiled, and TCRdb retains in-frame clones only, with some absent. V, J and clone size were drawn from that table, and D and trimming were deduced from the DNA. The sample records roughly 160,000 clones, about 86% being singletons. This clone was observed a few times. The TCR comes from an older man with active or convalescent COVID-19. V and J are TRBV5-5 and TRBJ2-2; D is ambiguous. The specimen sequenced was peripheral blood. The CDR3 sequence is CASSLYTNTGELFF. CDR3 nucleotide sequence: TGTGCCAGCAGCTTATATACGAACACCGGGGAGCTGTTTTTT.